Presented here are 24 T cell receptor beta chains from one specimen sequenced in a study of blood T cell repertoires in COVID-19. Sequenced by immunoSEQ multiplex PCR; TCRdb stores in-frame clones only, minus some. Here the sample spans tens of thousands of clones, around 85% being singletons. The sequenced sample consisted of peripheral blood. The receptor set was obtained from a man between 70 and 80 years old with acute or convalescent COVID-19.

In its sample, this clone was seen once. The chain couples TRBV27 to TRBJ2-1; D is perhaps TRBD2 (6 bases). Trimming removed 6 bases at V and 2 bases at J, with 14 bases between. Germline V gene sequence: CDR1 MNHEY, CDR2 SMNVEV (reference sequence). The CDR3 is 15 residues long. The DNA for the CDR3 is TGTGCCAGCAGGTTAGGAGGGACCCCCTACAATGAGCAGTTCTTC. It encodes CASRLGGTPYNEQFF.

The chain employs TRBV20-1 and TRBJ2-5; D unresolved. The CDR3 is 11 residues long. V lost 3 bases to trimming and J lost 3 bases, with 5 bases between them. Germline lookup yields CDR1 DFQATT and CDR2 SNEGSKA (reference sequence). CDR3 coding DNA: TGCAGTGCTAGTCGGGAAGAGACCCAGTACTTC. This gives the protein CSASREETQYF.

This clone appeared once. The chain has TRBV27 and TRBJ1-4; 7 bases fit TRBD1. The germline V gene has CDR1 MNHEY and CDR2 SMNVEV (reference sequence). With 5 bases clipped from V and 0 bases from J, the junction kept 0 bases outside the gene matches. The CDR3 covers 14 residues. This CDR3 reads CASSGTATNEKLFF. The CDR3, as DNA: TGTGCCAGCAGTGGGACAGCAACTAATGAAAAACTGTTTTTT. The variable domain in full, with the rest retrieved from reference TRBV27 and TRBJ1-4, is EAQVTQNPRYLITVTGKKLTVTCSQNMNHEYMSWYRQDPGLGLRQIYYSMNVEVTDKGDVPEGYKVSRKEKRNFPLILESPSPNQTSLYFCASSGTATNEKLFFGSGTQLSVL.

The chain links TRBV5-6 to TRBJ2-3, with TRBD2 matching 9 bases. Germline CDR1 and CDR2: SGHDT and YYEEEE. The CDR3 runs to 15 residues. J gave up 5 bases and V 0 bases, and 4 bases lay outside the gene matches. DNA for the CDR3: TGTGCCAGCAGCTTGGGACTAGCGGTACAAGATACGCAGTATTTT. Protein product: CASSLGLAVQDTQYF.

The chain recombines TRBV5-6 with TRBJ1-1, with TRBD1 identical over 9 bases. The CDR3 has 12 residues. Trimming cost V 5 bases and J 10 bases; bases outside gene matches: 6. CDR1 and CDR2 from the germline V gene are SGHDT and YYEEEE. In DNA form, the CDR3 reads TGTGCCAGCAGTCCGGACAGGGGCTCAGCTTTCTTT. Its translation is CASSPDRGSAFF.

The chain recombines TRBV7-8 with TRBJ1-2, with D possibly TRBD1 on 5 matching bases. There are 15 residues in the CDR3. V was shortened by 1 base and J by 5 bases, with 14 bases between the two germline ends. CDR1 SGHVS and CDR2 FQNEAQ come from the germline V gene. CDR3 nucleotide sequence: TGTGCCAGCAGCTTAGAGGCCGCCCGGGGGTATGGCTACACCTTC. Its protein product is CASSLEAARGYGYTF. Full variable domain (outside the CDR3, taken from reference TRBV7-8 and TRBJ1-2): GAGVSQSPRYKVAKRGQDVALRCDPISGHVSLFWYQQALGQGPEFLTYFQNEAQLDKSGLPSDRFFAERPEGSVSTLKIQRTQQEDSAVYLCASSLEAARGYGYTFGSGTRLTVV.

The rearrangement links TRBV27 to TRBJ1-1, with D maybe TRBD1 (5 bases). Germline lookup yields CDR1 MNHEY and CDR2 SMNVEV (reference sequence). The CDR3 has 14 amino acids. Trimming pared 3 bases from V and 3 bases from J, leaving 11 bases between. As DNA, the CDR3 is TGTGCCAGCAGTTTTTGGGGGAGGGACACTGAAGCTTTCTTT. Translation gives CASSFWGRDTEAFF.

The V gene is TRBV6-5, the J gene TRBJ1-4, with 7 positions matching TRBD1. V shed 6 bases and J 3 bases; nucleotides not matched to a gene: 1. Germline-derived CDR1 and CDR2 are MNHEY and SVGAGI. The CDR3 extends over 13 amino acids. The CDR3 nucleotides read TGTGCCAGCAGCGGACAGGCTAATGAAAAACTGTTTTTT. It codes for CASSGQANEKLFF.

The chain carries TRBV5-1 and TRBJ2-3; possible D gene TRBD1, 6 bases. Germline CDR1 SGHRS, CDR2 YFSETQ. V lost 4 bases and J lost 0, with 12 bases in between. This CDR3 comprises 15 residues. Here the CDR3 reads CASSPGDQSTDTQYF. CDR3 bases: TGCGCCAGCAGCCCAGGGGATCAGAGCACAGATACGCAGTATTTT.

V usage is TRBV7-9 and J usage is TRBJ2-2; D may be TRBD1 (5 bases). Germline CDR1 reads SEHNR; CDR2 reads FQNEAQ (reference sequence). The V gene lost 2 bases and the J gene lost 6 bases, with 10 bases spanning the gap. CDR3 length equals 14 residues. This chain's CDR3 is CASSLPGIPGELFF. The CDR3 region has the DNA TGTGCCAGCAGCTTACCAGGGATTCCCGGGGAGCTGTTTTTT.

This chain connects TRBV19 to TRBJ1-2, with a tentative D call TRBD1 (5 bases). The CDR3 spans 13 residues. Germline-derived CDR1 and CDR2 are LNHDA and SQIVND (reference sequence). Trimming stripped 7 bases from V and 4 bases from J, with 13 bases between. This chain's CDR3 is CASTPLGGYGYTF. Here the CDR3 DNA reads TGTGCCAGTACCCCTTTGGGGGGCTATGGCTACACCTTC.

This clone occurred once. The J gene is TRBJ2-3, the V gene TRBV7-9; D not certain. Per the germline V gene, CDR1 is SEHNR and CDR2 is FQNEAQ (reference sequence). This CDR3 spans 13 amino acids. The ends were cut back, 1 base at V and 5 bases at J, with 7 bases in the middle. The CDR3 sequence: CASSLDSIDTQYF. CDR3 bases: TGTGCCAGCAGCTTAGACTCGATAGATACGCAGTATTTT.

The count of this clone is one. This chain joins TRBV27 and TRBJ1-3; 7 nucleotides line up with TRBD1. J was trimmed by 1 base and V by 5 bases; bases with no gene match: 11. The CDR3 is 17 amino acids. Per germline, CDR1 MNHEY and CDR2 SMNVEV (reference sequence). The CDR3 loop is CASSVRGLVRSGNTIYF. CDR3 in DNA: TGTGCCAGCAGTGTCAGGGGGTTAGTGAGATCTGGAAACACCATATATTTT.

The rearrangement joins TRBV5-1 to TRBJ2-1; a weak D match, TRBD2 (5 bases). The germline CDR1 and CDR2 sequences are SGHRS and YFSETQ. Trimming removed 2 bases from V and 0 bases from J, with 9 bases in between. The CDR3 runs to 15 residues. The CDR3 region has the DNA TGCGCCAGCAGCTTCGATGGGAGCTCCTACAATGAGCAGTTCTTC. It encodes CASSFDGSSYNEQFF.

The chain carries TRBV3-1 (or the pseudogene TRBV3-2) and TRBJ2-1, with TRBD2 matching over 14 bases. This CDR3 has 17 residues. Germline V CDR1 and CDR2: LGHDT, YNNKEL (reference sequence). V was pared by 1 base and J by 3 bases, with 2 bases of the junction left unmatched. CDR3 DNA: TGTGCCAGCAGCCAAGCAGGGACTAGCGGGAGCTACAATGAGCAGTTCTTC. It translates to CASSQAGTSGSYNEQFF.

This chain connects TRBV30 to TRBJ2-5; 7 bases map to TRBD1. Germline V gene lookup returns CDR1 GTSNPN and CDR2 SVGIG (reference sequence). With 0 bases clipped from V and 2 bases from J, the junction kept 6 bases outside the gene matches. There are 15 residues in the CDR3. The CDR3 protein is CAWSVKGGPQETQYF. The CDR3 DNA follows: TGTGCCTGGAGTGTAAAAGGGGGCCCGCAAGAGACCCAGTACTTC.

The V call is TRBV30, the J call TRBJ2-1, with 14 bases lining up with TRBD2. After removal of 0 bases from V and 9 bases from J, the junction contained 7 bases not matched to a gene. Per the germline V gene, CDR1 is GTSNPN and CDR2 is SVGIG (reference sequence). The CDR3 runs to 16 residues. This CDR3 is CAWSVSGLAGGTEQFF. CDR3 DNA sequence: TGTGCCTGGAGTGTTTCCGGACTAGCGGGAGGAACTGAGCAGTTCTTC.

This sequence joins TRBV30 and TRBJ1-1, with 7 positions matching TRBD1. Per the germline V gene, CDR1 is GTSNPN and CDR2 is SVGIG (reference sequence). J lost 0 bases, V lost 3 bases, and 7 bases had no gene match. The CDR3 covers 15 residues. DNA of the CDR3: TGTGCCTGGAGGGGACAGCAACTAATGAACACTGAAGCTTTCTTT. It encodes CAWRGQQLMNTEAFF.

CDR3 DNA sequence: TGTGCCAGCAGTTCGACAGGGGCCCCAGAGACCCAGTACTTC. Its protein product is CASSSTGAPETQYF. The chain recombines TRBV28 with TRBJ2-5, with 8 nucleotides matching TRBD1. From germline, CDR1 is MDHEN and CDR2 SYDVKM. The length of the CDR3 is 14 residues. V trimming: 4 bases; J trimming: 4 bases; junction bases outside the gene matches: 5.

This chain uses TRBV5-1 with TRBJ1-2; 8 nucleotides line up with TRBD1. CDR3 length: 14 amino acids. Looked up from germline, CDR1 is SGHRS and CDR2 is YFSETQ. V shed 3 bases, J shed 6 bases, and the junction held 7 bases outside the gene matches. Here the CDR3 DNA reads TGCGCCAGCAGCTACACCGGACAGGGCGATGGCTACACCTTC. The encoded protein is CASSYTGQGDGYTF.

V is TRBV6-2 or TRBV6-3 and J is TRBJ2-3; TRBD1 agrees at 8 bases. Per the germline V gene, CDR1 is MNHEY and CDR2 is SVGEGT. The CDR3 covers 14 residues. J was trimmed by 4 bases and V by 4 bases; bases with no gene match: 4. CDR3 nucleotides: TGTGCCAGCAGTTTTAGGACAGGGCCAGATACGCAGTATTTT. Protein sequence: CASSFRTGPDTQYF.

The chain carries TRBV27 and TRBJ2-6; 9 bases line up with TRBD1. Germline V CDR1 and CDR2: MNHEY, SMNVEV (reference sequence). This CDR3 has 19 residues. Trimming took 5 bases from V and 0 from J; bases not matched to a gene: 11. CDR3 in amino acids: CASSPRPGQGFSGANVLTF. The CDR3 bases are TGTGCCAGCAGTCCCAGACCGGGACAGGGATTCTCTGGGGCCAACGTCCTGACTTTC.

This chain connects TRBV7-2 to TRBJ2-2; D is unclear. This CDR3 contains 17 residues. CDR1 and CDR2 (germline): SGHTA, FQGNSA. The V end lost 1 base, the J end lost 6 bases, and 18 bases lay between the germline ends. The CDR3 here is CASSLGPARSPSGELFF. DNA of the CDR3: TGTGCCAGCAGCTTAGGTCCGGCTAGAAGTCCCTCCGGGGAGCTGTTTTTT.

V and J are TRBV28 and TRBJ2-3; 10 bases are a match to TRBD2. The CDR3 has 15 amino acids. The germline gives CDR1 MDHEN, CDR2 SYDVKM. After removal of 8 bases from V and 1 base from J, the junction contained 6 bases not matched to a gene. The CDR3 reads CASDRTSGGTDTQYF. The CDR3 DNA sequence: TGTGCCAGCGACCGCACTAGCGGGGGCACAGATACGCAGTATTTT.